These 23 T cell receptor beta chains were all obtained from the same sample, sequenced in a study of CD8 T cells in ankylosing spondylitis. General observations from the study: A motif in TCR beta, a set of 8 or 9 highly homologous variants, appeared characteristic of ankylosing spondylitis blood.

TCRdb recomputed calls from the 5' RACE reads with MiXCR, one row per CDR3 protein. The sample has around 540,000 distinct CDR3 sequences, roughly an eighth seen once. Their antigens remain unidentified. Sequencing was done on a sample of blood, either unsorted or a sorted T cell fraction (not recorded which). These receptors all stem from a male donor with ankylosing spondylitis.

This sequence joins TRBV28 and TRBJ2-1, with D tentatively TRBD2 (6 bases). Germline values: CDR1 MDHEN, CDR2 SYDVKM. There are 16 residues in the CDR3. The ends were cut back, 1 base at V and 2 bases at J, with 12 bases in the middle. The CDR3: CASSLYGGSTYNEQFF. CDR3 bases: TGTGCCAGCAGTTTATATGGGGGGAGCACCTACAATGAGCAGTTCTTC.

Worth noting for this clonotype: The conserved final phenylalanine or tryptophan is absent from the CDR3, which likely points to a read error. The DNA is left out, because the CDR3 cannot be placed on it with certainty; the CDR3 is given as TCRdb lists it. The chain combines TRBV12-3 or TRBV12-4 with TRBJ1-2; the D call of TRBD1 is as the table states it, not checked on the DNA. Inclusive of both ends, the CDR3 amounts to 11 amino acids. CDR3 sequence: CASSTGTPMIL.

The chain couples TRBV7-6 to TRBJ2-5; a possible D gene is TRBD1 (6 bases). This CDR3 region has 16 residues. The ends were cut back, 4 bases at V and 1 base at J, with 16 bases in the middle. CDR1 and CDR2 (germline): SGHVS, FNYEAQ. As DNA, the CDR3 is TGTGCCAGCAGCTCAAATCCGGGACACTTCCAAGAGACCCAGTACTTC. It is translated as CASSSNPGHFQETQYF. Full variable domain (rest looked up from reference TRBV7-6 and TRBJ2-5): GAGVSQSPRYKVTKRGQDVALRCDPISGHVSLYWYRQALGQGPEFLTYFNYEAQQDKSGLPNDRFSAERPEGSISTLTIQRTEQRDSAMYRCASSSNPGHFQETQYFGPGTRLLVL.

This clonotype has more than one count but fewer than ten. This chain connects TRBV29-1 to TRBJ2-3; a possible D gene is TRBD1 (6 bases). The CDR3 contains 13 residues. Germline V lookup: CDR1 SQVTM, CDR2 ANQGSEA. The V gene lost 8 bases and the J gene lost 5 bases, with 17 bases spanning the gap. The CDR3 DNA is TGCAGCTCCCGAACAGGGTCGGGAGATACGCAGTATTTT. It translates to CSSRTGSGDTQYF.

A few counts support this clonotype. The chain recombines TRBV19 with TRBJ1-1, with a possible D match to TRBD1 (5 bases). From germline, CDR1 is LNHDA and CDR2 SQIVND (reference sequence). V was pared by 2 bases and J by 4 bases, with 8 bases between. This CDR3 is built from 13 residues. CDR3 in amino acids: CASSIRGATEAFF. The CDR3 DNA is TGTGCCAGTAGTATACGTGGGGCCACTGAAGCTTTCTTT.

This rearrangement joins TRBV10-2 to TRBJ2-1, with 11 bases aligning to TRBD2. The CDR3 spans 16 residues. Germline values: CDR1 WSHSY, CDR2 SAAADI. The V and J ends lost 7 bases and 1 base, in that order; junction bases with no gene match: 6. The CDR3 sequence is CASNGLAGSSYNEQFF. Written as DNA, the CDR3 is TGCGCCAGCAACGGACTAGCGGGTTCGTCCTACAATGAGCAGTTCTTC.

As DNA, the CDR3 is TGTGCCAGCAGCTTAGAAATAGGACTAGCGGGATTATACACCGGGGAGCTGTTTTTT. Translated, it gives CASSLEIGLAGLYTGELFF. The chain couples TRBV7-6 to TRBJ2-2, with 12 bases lining up with TRBD2. J gave up 3 bases and V 1 base, and 9 bases lay outside the gene matches. Germline lookup yields CDR1 SGHVS and CDR2 FNYEAQ. This CDR3 spans 19 amino acids.

This clonotype was recorded many times. V is TRBV25-1 and J is TRBJ2-7; D is perhaps TRBD1 or TRBD2 (5 bases each). The CDR3 length is 13 residues. V was shortened by 10 bases and J by 0 bases, with 13 bases between the two germline ends. The germline V gene has CDR1 MGHDK and CDR2 SYGVNS. The CDR3 nucleotides are TGTGCCACCGGGGCTGCGAGCTCCTACGAGCAGTACTTC. It is translated as CATGAASSYEQYF.

This clonotype has just a few counts. The rearrangement uses TRBV7-9 and TRBJ2-7; maybe TRBD2 (5 bases). Per germline, CDR1 SEHNR and CDR2 FQNEAQ (reference sequence). Deletions cut 5 bases from V and 4 bases from J, with 15 bases between. This CDR3 comprises 14 residues. This CDR3 reads CASSSLGKRYEQYF. CDR3 in DNA: TGTGCCAGCAGCAGTCTGGGCAAGCGGTACGAGCAGTACTTC.

In this sample, this clonotype turned up a few times. The rearrangement links TRBV2 to TRBJ1-2; D is undetermined. Germline assignment: CDR1 SNHLY and CDR2 FYNNEI. V lost 3 bases and J 4 bases, leaving 12 bases between the germline ends. This CDR3 contains 14 residues. CDR3: CASSEADGIYGYTF. The DNA of the CDR3 is TGTGCCAGCAGTGAGGCAGACGGAATCTATGGCTACACCTTC.

The V call is TRBV25-1, the J call TRBJ2-2, with 8 positions matching TRBD1. Germline loops: CDR1 MGHDK, CDR2 SYGVNS. CDR3 length equals 13 residues. Trimming at V came to 6 bases and at J to 6 bases, leaving 3 bases not matched to a gene. For the CDR3, the DNA is TGTGCCAGCAGCGGACAGGGAGCCGGGGAGCTGTTTTTT. It codes for CASSGQGAGELFF.

This clonotype was found a few times. This rearrangement joins TRBV12-3 or TRBV12-4 to TRBJ2-1, with D possibly being TRBD1 or TRBD2 (5 bases each). V was trimmed by 6 bases and J by 4 bases, leaving 16 bases between them. This CDR3 is built from 15 residues. The CDR3 nucleotides are TGTGCCAGCAGCCCCAGGGAGACGTCATACAATGAGCAGTTCTTC. Its protein product is CASSPRETSYNEQFF.

This chain connects TRBV24-1 to TRBJ2-1; 11 bases align to TRBD1. Germline V gene sequence: CDR1 KGHDR, CDR2 SFDVKD. The CDR3 totals 16 residues. Losses at the gene ends were 4 bases for V and 7 bases for J; bases not matched to a gene: 8. The CDR3 DNA reads TGTGCCACCAGTGACACCGGGACAGGGGGATGGAATGAGCAGTTCTTC. This encodes CATSDTGTGGWNEQFF.

This clonotype has ten or more counts. CDR3 DNA sequence: TGCAGCGTTGAGGCCGGGCCCGGGGAGCTGTTTTTT. Residues: CSVEAGPGELFF. The chain joins TRBV29-1 to TRBJ2-2, with no clear D. Germline V lookup: CDR1 SQVTM, CDR2 ANQGSEA. This CDR3 spans 12 amino acids. The germline V and J ends were trimmed by 3 bases and 6 bases, with 8 bases remaining between them.

There are a few counts of this clonotype. This rearrangement joins TRBV20-1 to TRBJ2-4; D uncertain. CDR3 length: 17 residues. Trimming cost V 0 bases and J 0 bases, with 15 bases left between them. Germline V gene sequence: CDR1 DFQATT, CDR2 SNEGSKA (reference sequence). The CDR3 bases are TGCAGTGCTAGAGATCTAAGCGAGGTCGGAGCCAAAAACATTCAGTACTTC. This codes for CSARDLSEVGAKNIQYF.

This clonotype was counted ten times or more. DNA of the CDR3: TGTGCCAGCAGTTTCTCCATGGAGGGAAACACTGAAGCTTTCTTT. It specifies CASSFSMEGNTEAFF. The chain has TRBV12-3 or TRBV12-4 and TRBJ1-1; D unresolved. V was cut by 3 bases and J by 2 bases, with 13 bases left in between. This CDR3 is 15 amino acids long.

This clonotype was seen repeatedly, ten times or more. This CDR3 reads CASSLWNQPQHF. The CDR3 DNA is TGTGCCAGCAGCCTTTGGAATCAGCCCCAGCATTTT. The chain joins TRBV3-1 to TRBJ1-5, with unresolved D. This CDR3 contains 12 residues. Trimming took off 4 bases at V and 4 bases at J, with 5 bases between the two ends. CDR1 is LGHDT and CDR2 is YNNKEL in the germline V gene (reference sequence).

This clonotype was seen many times. The chain couples TRBV20-1 to TRBJ2-5, with D possibly matching TRBD1 (5 bases). The V gene lost 5 bases and the J gene lost 4 bases, with 8 bases spanning the gap. The CDR3 consists of 11 residues. Germline-derived CDR1 and CDR2 are DFQATT and SNEGSKA (reference sequence). In DNA form, the CDR3 reads TGCAGTGCTGATAGGGGAGAGACCCAGTACTTC. Protein sequence: CSADRGETQYF.

The chain combines TRBV5-5 with TRBJ1-1; D unresolved. The CDR3 consists of 14 residues. The V gene lost 4 bases and the J gene lost 3 bases, with 13 bases spanning the gap. The V gene's germline CDR1 is SGHKS and CDR2 YYEKEE (reference sequence). CDR3 DNA: TGTGCCAGCAGCCCCGGACCGGTTGACACTGAAGCTTTCTTT. It specifies CASSPGPVDTEAFF.

This clonotype was picked up a small number of times. The rearrangement uses TRBV2 and TRBJ2-4, with no clear D. The CDR3 extends over 11 amino acids. CDR1 and CDR2 from the germline V gene are SNHLY and FYNNEI. V lost 8 bases and J 4 bases, leaving 6 bases between the germline ends. The CDR3 DNA sequence: TGTGCCAGCGCGTTGAAAAACATTCAGTACTTC. Amino acid sequence: CASALKNIQYF.

This clonotype turned up a few times. V and J are TRBV7-2 and TRBJ2-5; TRBD2 might be the D (5 bases). This CDR3 is 12 amino acids long. The germline V gene has CDR1 SGHTA and CDR2 FQGNSA. V was trimmed by 5 bases and J by 5 bases, leaving 9 bases between them. The CDR3: CASSQRYETQYF. In nucleotides, the CDR3 is TGTGCCAGCAGCCAGCGGTATGAGACCCAGTACTTC.

This clonotype was counted only a few times. The V and J genes are TRBV9 and TRBJ2-5; D remains unclear. With 4 bases removed from V and 7 bases from J, the gap between germline ends came to 11 bases. The CDR3 runs to 12 residues. From germline, CDR1 is SGDLS and CDR2 YYNGEE. CDR3 bases: TGTGCCAGCAGCCCAGACTTTCGGACCCAGTACTTC. This encodes CASSPDFRTQYF.

The chain joins TRBV11-2 to TRBJ2-1; TRBD1 is a possible D gene (7 bases). The CDR3 has 15 residues. Germline V gives CDR1 SGHAT, CDR2 FQNNGV. Trimming shortened V by 1 base and J by 6 bases, and 13 bases separated the two germline ends. CDR3 in DNA: TGTGCCAGCAGCTTAGGCGGGACAGCCTCCAATGAGCAGTTCTTC. Protein sequence: CASSLGGTASNEQFF.